Given below is one TCR beta chain in context. How the authors handled the data: Scientists estimated how many nucleated cells there were by amplifying reference gene primers. Assay: immunoSEQ multiplex PCR; the TCRdb copy retains only in-frame clones and omits some. D and trimming come from the DNA, and the V and J calls and clone size come from that table. The table has 15,000 to 20,000 clones, over 65% seen once. These data originate in a study of blood T cell repertoires in COVID-19. Study overall: There were acute and convalescent COVID-19 samples, and they came from the United States, Italy and Spain. Sources were T cells, B-cell-depleted T cells, or PBMCs; the material itself was cDNA or gDNA.

Germline V gene sequence: CDR1 SGHAT, CDR2 FQNNGV. The V end lost 7 bases, the J end lost 9 bases, and 19 bases lay between the germline ends. This CDR3 has 15 residues. This sequence was found in a man aged 55-75 years with active or convalescent COVID-19. The specimen sequenced was peripheral blood. The chain has TRBV11-2 and TRBJ1-6; possible D gene TRBD1, 5 bases. The chain's CDR3 is CASTIGRGNGSPLHF. For the CDR3, the DNA is TGTGCCAGCACCATCGGGCGGGGGAATGGTTCACCCCTCCACTTT. The variable domain in full, with the rest retrieved from reference TRBV11-2 and TRBJ1-6, is EAGVAQSPRYKIIEKRQSVAFWCNPISGHATLYWYQQILGQGPKLLIQFQNNGVVDDSQLPKDRFSAERLKGVDSTLKIQPAKLEDSAVYLCASTIGRGNGSPLHFGNGTRLTVT.